This T cell receptor beta chain appears in the sequencing data of a study of T cell changes during pregnancy in multiple sclerosis. Sequencing used immunoSEQ multiplex PCR; TCRdb keeps in-frame clones, though not all of them. The repertoire includes 60,000 to 75,000 clones, roughly 94% of them detected once, and around 1.5% sits in the top ten. The CDR3 totals 18 residues. The V and J ends lost 0 bases and 2 bases respectively, with 14 bases between them. CDR1 MDHEN and CDR2 SYDVKM come from the germline V gene. Sequencing used peripheral blood, obtained in the second trimester of pregnancy. This receptor was taken from a female donor in good health, enrolled as a control in a pregnancy study. The chain carries TRBV28 and TRBJ2-6; D is perhaps TRBD1 (6 bases). This CDR3 is CASSLWDIQGTGANVLTF. In DNA, the CDR3 is TGTGCCAGCAGTTTATGGGACATACAGGGAACTGGGGCCAACGTCCTGACTTTC.